This T cell receptor beta chain was obtained from a study of cytomegalovirus exposure and HLA in healthy donors. The PCR contained 60 Vbeta and 13 Jbeta primers. Only in-frame clones appear in the TCRdb table, and some are missing; sequencing was by immunoSEQ multiplex PCR. The sample records tens of thousands of clones, roughly 60% being singletons. Points from the study as a whole: Researchers catalogued over 150 TCR beta chains as cytomegalovirus-associated.

This clone was observed a few times. Its specificity is not known. Trimming took 2 bases from V and 8 from J, leaving 3 bases between them. CDR3 length equals 11 residues. Germline V gives CDR1 SEHNR, CDR2 FQNEAQ (reference sequence). The receptor's source is a male donor in good health and CMV-seropositive. The rearrangement joins TRBV7-9 to TRBJ1-4, with unresolved D. Sequencing input: PBMCs. The CDR3 DNA is TGTGCCAGCAGCTTACGGGAAAAACTGTTTTTT. It encodes CASSLREKLFF.